This entry lists 27 T cell receptor beta chains sequenced from one sample in a study of OX40 agonist ivuxolimab in advanced cancers. Assay used: immunoSEQ multiplex PCR; TCRdb lists only in-frame clones, some missing. The sample includes under 85,000 clones, 80% to 90% of them seen just once. The input for sequencing was CD4+ or CD8+ T cells sorted from blood, taken in a trial of the OX40 agonist ivuxolimab. The receptors derive from an adult with an advanced solid tumor such as melanoma, head and neck, liver or kidney cancer.

The chain is built from TRBV7-2 and TRBJ2-5, with D perhaps matching TRBD1 (6 bases). The V gene's germline CDR1 is SGHTA and CDR2 FQGNSA. There are 14 residues in the CDR3. V gave up 0 bases and J gave up 1 base, with 6 bases separating them. This CDR3 reads CASSLAGAQETQYF. CDR3 in DNA: TGTGCCAGCAGCTTAGCGGGGGCCCAAGAGACCCAGTACTTC. Drawing the rest from reference TRBV7-2 and TRBJ2-5, the complete variable domain is GAGVSQSPSNKVTEKGKDVELRCDPISGHTALYWYRQSLGQGLEFLIYFQGNSAPDKSGLPSDRFSAERTGGSVSTLTIQRTQQEDSAVYLCASSLAGAQETQYFGPGTRLLVL.

V and J are TRBV10-2 and TRBJ2-1, with 9 positions matching TRBD2. Germline-derived CDR1 and CDR2 are WSHSY and SAAADI. This CDR3 has 15 residues. V lost 0 bases and J lost 7; bases outside the gene matches: 4. Here the CDR3 DNA reads TGCGCCAGCAGTGAGTCGGCGGGGGGGCGGAATGAGCAGTTCTTC. It yields the protein CASSESAGGRNEQFF.

This clone was detected a few times. The rearrangement links TRBV7-2 to TRBJ2-3, with 8 nucleotides matching TRBD2. CDR3 length: 13 amino acids. The germline V gene has CDR1 SGHTA and CDR2 FQGNSA. Trimming removed 5 bases from V and 5 bases from J; junction bases left unmatched: 3. Here the CDR3 reads CASSRGLGDTQYF. CDR3 in DNA: TGTGCCAGCAGCCGGGGACTAGGAGATACGCAGTATTTT. The complete variable domain, with remaining parts taken from reference TRBV7-2 and TRBJ2-3, reads GAGVSQSPSNKVTEKGKDVELRCDPISGHTALYWYRQSLGQGLEFLIYFQGNSAPDKSGLPSDRFSAERTGGSVSTLTIQRTQQEDSAVYLCASSRGLGDTQYFGPGTRLTVL.

The chain joins TRBV6-6 to TRBJ1-1; D remains unclear. V lost 2 bases, J lost 1 base, and 2 bases lay in between. This CDR3 comprises 12 residues. The germline V gene has CDR1 MNHNY and CDR2 SVGAGI (reference sequence). CDR3 in DNA: TGTGCCAGCAGTTACAGGAACACTGAAGCTTTCTTT. Translated, it gives CASSYRNTEAFF.

The gene calls are TRBV7-9 and TRBJ1-3; 7 bases are a match to TRBD1. V shed 5 bases and J 0 bases; nucleotides not matched to a gene: 4. This CDR3 spans 15 amino acids. Germline V lookup: CDR1 SEHNR, CDR2 FQNEAQ (reference sequence). The CDR3 DNA reads as TGTGCCAGCAGCCAGGGACAGCTCTCTGGAAACACCATATATTTT. This codes for CASSQGQLSGNTIYF.

This sequence joins TRBV6-5 and TRBJ1-1; a possible D gene is TRBD1 (5 bases). Germline CDR1 and CDR2: MNHEY and SVGAGI. Trimming removed 0 bases at V and 1 base at J, with 12 bases between. The CDR3 sequence is 16 residues long. The CDR3 bases are TGTGCCAGCAGTTACTCAGGGGCCCCCAAGAACACTGAAGCTTTCTTT. This gives the protein CASSYSGAPKNTEAFF.

The chain combines TRBV5-5 with TRBJ2-5; D unclear. CDR1 and CDR2 from the germline V gene are SGHKS and YYEKEE (reference sequence). Between the trimmed V and J ends, which lost 0 bases and 5 bases, there was a span of 11 bases. CDR3 length: 14 residues. The CDR3 reads CASSLDYSRETQYF. The CDR3 DNA follows: TGTGCCAGCAGCTTGGATTATTCGAGGGAGACCCAGTACTTC.

This clone was counted between two and nine times. The chain is built from TRBV18 and TRBJ1-5; a possible D gene is TRBD1 (6 bases). V was trimmed by 1 base and J by 2 bases, leaving 9 bases between them. The CDR3 length is 15 residues. The germline CDR1 and CDR2 sequences are KGHSH and LQKENI. CDR3 sequence: CASSPLDSRNQPQHF. For the CDR3, the DNA is TGTGCCAGCTCACCACTGGACAGCCGCAATCAGCCCCAGCATTTT.

The V call is TRBV29-1, the J call TRBJ2-5; D perhaps matches TRBD1 (5 bases). Germline V gives CDR1 SQVTM, CDR2 ANQGSEA. The V and J ends lost 3 bases and 4 bases respectively, with 9 bases between them. This CDR3 contains 12 residues. The CDR3 here is CSVDLGPETQYF. In DNA, the CDR3 is TGCAGCGTTGACCTGGGGCCAGAGACCCAGTACTTC.

The chain carries TRBV27 and TRBJ2-6; D is ambiguous. CDR1 is MNHEY, CDR2 SMNVEV, per germline (reference sequence). The CDR3 is made up of 15 amino acids. V was cut by 3 bases and J by 0 bases, with 6 bases left in between. In DNA form, the CDR3 reads TGTGCCAGCAGTTTGACCCCCTCTGGGGCCAACGTCCTGACTTTC. Translated: CASSLTPSGANVLTF.

There are a few counts of this clone. This sequence joins TRBV7-2 and TRBJ1-2; D ambiguous. Trimming removed 2 bases from V and 8 bases from J, with 18 bases in between. Germline CDR1 and CDR2: SGHTA and FQGNSA. The CDR3 loop spans 15 amino acids. The DNA for the CDR3 is TGTGCCAGCAGCTTAATGCCGGCGGAACCGAAAGGCTACACCTTC. Translating gives CASSLMPAEPKGYTF.

CDR3 protein: CASSQVPGKKGKTEAFF. In DNA form, the CDR3 reads TGCGCCAGCAGCCAAGTCCCGGGCAAAAAAGGGAAGACTGAAGCTTTCTTT. The chain links TRBV4-3 to TRBJ1-1; no clear D. V shed 1 base and J shed 5 bases, with 20 bases lying between them. CDR1 and CDR2 (germline): LGHNA, YSLEER. This CDR3 is 17 amino acids long.

The chain joins TRBV9 to TRBJ1-5; D ambiguous. CDR1 is SGDLS and CDR2 is YYNGEE in the germline V gene. Trimming shortened V by 0 bases and J by 3 bases, and 10 bases separated the two germline ends. This CDR3 spans 15 amino acids. CDR3 nucleotide sequence: TGTGCCAGCAGCGTAGGACCAGACTACAATCAGCCCCAGCATTTT. The encoded protein is CASSVGPDYNQPQHF.

V is TRBV4-1 and J is TRBJ1-1; D unresolved. Trimming shortened V by 1 base and J by 5 bases, and 11 bases separated the two germline ends. The germline gives CDR1 MGHRA, CDR2 YSYEKL. The CDR3 covers 14 residues. The CDR3: CASSQGVRSTEAFF. The DNA of the CDR3 is TGCGCCAGCAGCCAAGGGGTCCGGTCGACTGAAGCTTTCTTT.

The chain has TRBV21-1 and TRBJ1-4. TRBV21-1 is flagged as a pseudogene. This CDR3 spans 17 amino acids. This chain's CDR3 is CASSKDVDYSLNEKLFF. The CDR3 DNA reads TGTGCCAGCAGCAAAGACGTGGACTACAGCCTTAATGAAAAACTGTTTTTT.

This chain links TRBV6-6 with TRBJ2-7, with D possibly being TRBD1 or TRBD2 (6 bases each). Germline V gene lookup returns CDR1 MNHNY and CDR2 SVGAGI (reference sequence). CDR3 length: 13 amino acids. The V gene lost 4 bases and the J gene lost 2 bases, with 9 bases spanning the gap. The CDR3 bases are TGTGCCAGCAGTTGGAGGGGGGCCTACGAGCAGTACTTC. This codes for CASSWRGAYEQYF.

In this sample, this clone turned up a few times. The chain carries TRBV30 and TRBJ1-2; TRBD1 is a possible D gene (6 bases). V was shortened by 4 bases and J by 4 bases, with 10 bases between the two germline ends. This CDR3 is built from 12 residues. Germline V gene sequence: CDR1 GTSNPN, CDR2 SVGIG (reference sequence). As DNA, the CDR3 is TGTGCCTGGAATCCAGGGGCCTATGGCTACACCTTC. Its translation is CAWNPGAYGYTF.

The chain combines TRBV13 with TRBJ2-7; unclear D gene. V was clipped by 5 bases and J by 2 bases, with 16 bases between them. Germline-derived CDR1 and CDR2 are PRHDT and FYEKMQ (reference sequence). This CDR3 spans 15 amino acids. CDR3 in amino acids: CASSPSPPGTYEQYF. The CDR3 DNA sequence: TGTGCCAGCAGCCCCTCGCCCCCAGGAACCTACGAGCAGTACTTC.

The chain carries TRBV30 and TRBJ1-5; possible D gene TRBD1, 6 bases. Trimming took off 2 bases at V and 1 base at J, with 12 bases between the two ends. This CDR3 is built from 15 residues. Germline V CDR1 and CDR2: GTSNPN, SVGIG (reference sequence). The CDR3 loop is CAWSKGQYSNQPQHF. CDR3 DNA: TGTGCCTGGAGTAAAGGACAGTACAGCAATCAGCCCCAGCATTTT.

This chain connects TRBV6-6 to TRBJ2-3; TRBD2 might be the D (6 bases). The CDR3 covers 13 residues. Trimming took off 5 bases at V and 4 bases at J, with 10 bases between the two ends. Looked up from germline, CDR1 is MNHNY and CDR2 is SVGAGI (reference sequence). The CDR3 spells CASSRDSSDTQYF. In nucleotides, the CDR3 is TGTGCCAGCAGTCGGGACTCCTCAGATACGCAGTATTTT.

The chain is built from TRBV23-1 and TRBJ2-7, with 7 bases that match TRBD2. TRBV23-1 is filed as an ORF, its function uncertain. This CDR3 comprises 15 residues. Losses at the gene ends were 9 bases for V and 2 bases for J; bases not matched to a gene: 13. CDR3 DNA sequence: TGCGCCAGGAACGGGAGGCAGTCGCCCGCCTACGAGCAGTACTTC. Amino acid sequence: CARNGRQSPAYEQYF.

This clone came up once. The chain has TRBV14 and TRBJ1-2; no definite D call. CDR1 is SGHDN, CDR2 FVKESK, per germline. This CDR3 contains 14 residues. Trimming took off 0 bases at V and 4 bases at J, with 9 bases between the two ends. CDR3 coding DNA: TGTGCCAGCAGCCAAGATCTGTACAGCTATGGCTACACCTTC. It specifies CASSQDLYSYGYTF. Drawing the rest from reference TRBV14 and TRBJ1-2, the complete variable domain is EAGVTQFPSHSVIEKGQTVTLRCDPISGHDNLYWYRRVMGKEIKFLLHFVKESKQDESGMPNNRFLAERTGGTYSTLKVQPAELEDSGVYFCASSQDLYSYGYTFGSGTRLTVV.

The gene calls are TRBV4-2 and TRBJ2-4, with 9 bases fitting TRBD2. CDR1 LGHNA and CDR2 YNFKEQ come from the germline V gene. The CDR3 contains 18 residues. V lost 4 bases to trimming and J lost 4 bases; unmatched junction nucleotides: 14. The CDR3 loop reads CASSRSKSGAGGKNIQYF. The CDR3 bases are TGTGCCAGCAGCCGAAGTAAGAGCGGAGCGGGGGGTAAAAACATTCAGTACTTC.

This chain connects TRBV9 to TRBJ2-7; 10 bases line up with TRBD2. The CDR3 is 14 residues long. Germline V lookup: CDR1 SGDLS, CDR2 YYNGEE. V was clipped by 4 bases and J by 7 bases; unmatched bases: 8. Here the CDR3 DNA reads TGTGCCAGCAGCCGAGCTAGCGGGAGTAGGGAGCAGTACTTC. It codes for CASSRASGSREQYF.

The CDR3 loop reads CAISQTGDSGNTIYF. The CDR3 region has the DNA TGTGCCATCAGCCAAACAGGCGACTCTGGAAACACCATATATTTT. This sequence joins TRBV10-3 and TRBJ1-3, with a tentative D call TRBD1 (5 bases). V gave up 6 bases and J gave up 0 bases, with 12 bases separating them. This CDR3 has 15 residues. The V gene's germline CDR1 is ENHRY and CDR2 SYGVKD.

The V gene is TRBV5-1, the J gene TRBJ2-3, with D perhaps TRBD1 (5 bases). V lost 2 bases and J 5 bases, leaving 6 bases between the germline ends. CDR1 is SGHRS, CDR2 YFSETQ, per germline. This CDR3 is built from 12 residues. CDR3 protein: CASSLGEDTQYF. The CDR3 DNA follows: TGCGCCAGCAGCTTAGGGGAAGATACGCAGTATTTT.

The J gene is TRBJ1-5, the V gene TRBV30, with D possibly matching TRBD1 (5 bases). This CDR3 comprises 13 residues. Germline V CDR1 and CDR2: GTSNPN, SVGIG (reference sequence). Between the trimmed V and J ends, which lost 3 bases and 4 bases, there was a span of 10 bases. CDR3 loop: CAWSSKGNQPQHF. CDR3 bases: TGTGCCTGGAGCTCGAAGGGGAATCAGCCCCAGCATTTT.